This T cell receptor beta chain was recovered during a study of T cells in Graves' hyperthyroidism and ophthalmopathy. Study conclusions and caveats: Most clonotypes expanded in thyroid above 0.001 were likewise present in blood.

As to this clonotype: As yet, its antigen is unknown.

The length of the CDR3 is 12 residues. V was clipped by 2 bases and J by 8 bases, with 6 bases between them. Germline V gene lookup returns CDR1 MGHDK and CDR2 SYGVNS. There were TCR beta CDR3 regions amplified from RNA transcripts. The HTBI primer set served for first-round RT-PCR of the TCR CDR3. Each CDR3 protein gets one entry after TCRdb re-called the multiplex PCR reads with MiXCR. The sample shows around 340,000 distinct CDR3 sequences, 16% of them seen only once. An absence of ophthalmopathy progression within 18 months meant stable Graves' hyperthyroidism. PBMCs were collected from a roughly 9.7 ml volume of fresh peripheral blood.

This TCR came from a young man with Graves' hyperthyroidism. V is TRBV25-1 and J is TRBJ1-4; D uncertain. Sequencing used blood. The CDR3 DNA reads TGTGCCAGCAGTGAAACAGCCGAAAAACTGTTTTTT. This translates into CASSETAEKLFF.